The T cell receptor (beta chain) described here comes from a study of CD8 T cells in ankylosing spondylitis. Study outcomes and limitations: Apparently characteristic of ankylosing spondylitis blood was a TCR beta motif (eight highly homologous variants). Earlier studies detected some motif variants in reactive arthritis synovial fluid and blood. Clones linked to disease, bearing a CD8+ phenotype, were relatively rare in peripheral blood. In ankylosing spondylitis patients, matched synovial fluid reportedly showed significant enrichment of disease-linked clones.

Libraries of TCR beta came from quantitative 5'-RACE with molecular barcodes. TCRdb re-analysed the 5' RACE reads in MiXCR, keeping a single row per CDR3 protein. The sample holds about 90,000 distinct CDR3 sequences, about 9% seen once. This clonotype was picked up many times. As yet, its antigen is unknown. V dropped 1 base and J dropped 3 bases, with 4 bases sitting between them. The CDR3 consists of 13 residues. Material: blood, either unsorted or a sorted T cell fraction (not recorded which). J is TRBJ2-1 and V is TRBV12-3 or TRBV12-4; no clear D. The sequence was obtained from a male donor with ankylosing spondylitis. The CDR3 spells CASSLGGYNEQFF. The CDR3 region has the DNA TGTGCCAGCAGTTTAGGAGGCTACAATGAGCAGTTCTTC.